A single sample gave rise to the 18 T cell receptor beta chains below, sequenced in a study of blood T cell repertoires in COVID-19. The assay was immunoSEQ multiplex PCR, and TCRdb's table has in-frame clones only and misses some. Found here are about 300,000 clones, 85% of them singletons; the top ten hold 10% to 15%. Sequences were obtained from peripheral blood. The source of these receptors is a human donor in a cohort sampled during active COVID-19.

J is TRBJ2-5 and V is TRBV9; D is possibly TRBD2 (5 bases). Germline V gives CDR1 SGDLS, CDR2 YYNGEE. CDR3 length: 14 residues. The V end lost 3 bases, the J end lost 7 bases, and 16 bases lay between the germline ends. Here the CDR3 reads CASSAQDGKPTQYF. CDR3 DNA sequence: TGTGCCAGCAGCGCCCAGGACGGGAAGCCGACCCAGTACTTC.

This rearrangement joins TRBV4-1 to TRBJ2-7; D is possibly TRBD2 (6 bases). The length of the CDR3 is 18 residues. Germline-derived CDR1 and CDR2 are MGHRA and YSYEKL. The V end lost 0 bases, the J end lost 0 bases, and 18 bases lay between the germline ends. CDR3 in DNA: TGCGCCAGCAGCCAAGAAGTACCCGGGAGCCTCCGCTCCTACGAGCAGTACTTC. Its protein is CASSQEVPGSLRSYEQYF.

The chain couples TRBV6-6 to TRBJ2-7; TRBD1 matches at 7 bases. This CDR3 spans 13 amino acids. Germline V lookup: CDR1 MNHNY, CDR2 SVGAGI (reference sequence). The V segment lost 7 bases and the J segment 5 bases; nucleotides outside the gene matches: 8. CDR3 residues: CASKGGRVDEQYF. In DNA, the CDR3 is TGTGCCAGCAAAGGGGGCAGAGTTGACGAGCAGTACTTC.

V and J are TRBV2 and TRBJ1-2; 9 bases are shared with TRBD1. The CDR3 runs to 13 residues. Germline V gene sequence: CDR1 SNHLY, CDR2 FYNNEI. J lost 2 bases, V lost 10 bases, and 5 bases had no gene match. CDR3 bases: TGTGCCACTACGGGACAGGGAAACTATGGCTACACCTTC. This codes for CATTGQGNYGYTF.

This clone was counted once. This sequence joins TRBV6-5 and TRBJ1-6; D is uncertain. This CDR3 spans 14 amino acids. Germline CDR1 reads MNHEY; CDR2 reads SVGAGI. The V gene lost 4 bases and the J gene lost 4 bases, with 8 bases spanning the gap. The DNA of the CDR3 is TGTGCCAGCAGTTTCACAAATTATAATTCACCCCTCCACTTT. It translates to CASSFTNYNSPLHF.

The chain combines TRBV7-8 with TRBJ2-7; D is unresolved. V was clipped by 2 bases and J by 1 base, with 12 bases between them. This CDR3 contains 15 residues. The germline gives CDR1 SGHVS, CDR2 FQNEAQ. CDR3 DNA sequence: TGTGCCAGCAGCTTAACTCTGGTTCGGTCCTACGAGCAGTACTTC. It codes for CASSLTLVRSYEQYF. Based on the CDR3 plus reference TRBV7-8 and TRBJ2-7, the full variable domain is GAGVSQSPRYKVAKRGQDVALRCDPISGHVSLFWYQQALGQGPEFLTYFQNEAQLDKSGLPSDRFFAERPEGSVSTLKIQRTQQEDSAVYLCASSLTLVRSYEQYFGPGTRLTVT.

The CDR3 region has the DNA TGTGCCAGCTCACCCTCCGGGACAGGCGTTTACGAGCAGTACTTC. Its translation: CASSPSGTGVYEQYF. This chain connects TRBV18 to TRBJ2-7; 8 bases map to TRBD1. Germline assignment: CDR1 KGHSH and CDR2 LQKENI. This CDR3 spans 15 amino acids. Trimming cost V 3 bases and J 4 bases; bases outside gene matches: 8.

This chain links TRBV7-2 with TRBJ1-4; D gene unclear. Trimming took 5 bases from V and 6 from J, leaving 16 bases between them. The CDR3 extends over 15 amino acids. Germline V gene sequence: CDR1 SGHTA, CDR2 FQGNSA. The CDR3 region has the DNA TGTGCCAGCAGCCCCCCTCAGTCCGGGTATGAAAAACTGTTTTTT. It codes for CASSPPQSGYEKLFF.

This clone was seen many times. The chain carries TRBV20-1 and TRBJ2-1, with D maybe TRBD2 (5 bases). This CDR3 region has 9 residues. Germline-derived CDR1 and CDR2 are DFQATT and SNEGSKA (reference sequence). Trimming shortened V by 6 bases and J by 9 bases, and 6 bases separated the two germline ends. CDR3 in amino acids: CSAGVEQFF. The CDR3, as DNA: TGCAGTGCCGGGGTTGAGCAGTTCTTC.

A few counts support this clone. The DNA of the CDR3 is TGTGCCAGCAGGCCGACAGGGGCTGGTTCTCAGCCCCAGCATTTT. Its protein is CASRPTGAGSQPQHF. The V gene is TRBV6-5, the J gene TRBJ1-5, with TRBD1 matching 8 bases. The V gene end was trimmed by 6 bases and the J gene end by 6 bases; junction bases not matched to a gene: 10. This CDR3 spans 15 amino acids. The germline gives CDR1 MNHEY, CDR2 SVGAGI.

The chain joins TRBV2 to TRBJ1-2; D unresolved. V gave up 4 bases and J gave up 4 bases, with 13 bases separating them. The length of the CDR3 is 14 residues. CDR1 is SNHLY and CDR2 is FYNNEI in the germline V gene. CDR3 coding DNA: TGTGCCAGCAGTGCGCTACTTGAGGGCTATGGCTACACCTTC. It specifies CASSALLEGYGYTF.

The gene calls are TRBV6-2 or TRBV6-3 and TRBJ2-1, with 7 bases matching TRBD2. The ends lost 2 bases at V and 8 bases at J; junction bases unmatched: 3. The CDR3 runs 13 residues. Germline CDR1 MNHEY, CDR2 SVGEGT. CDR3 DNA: TGTGCCAGCAGTTACAGGGGAGGGGATGAGCAGTTCTTC. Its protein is CASSYRGGDEQFF.

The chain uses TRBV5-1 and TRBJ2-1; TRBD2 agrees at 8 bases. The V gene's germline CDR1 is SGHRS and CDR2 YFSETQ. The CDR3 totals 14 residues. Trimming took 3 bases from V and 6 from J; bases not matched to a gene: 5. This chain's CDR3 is CASSSGRALNEQFF. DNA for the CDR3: TGCGCCAGCAGCTCCGGGAGGGCCCTCAATGAGCAGTTCTTC.

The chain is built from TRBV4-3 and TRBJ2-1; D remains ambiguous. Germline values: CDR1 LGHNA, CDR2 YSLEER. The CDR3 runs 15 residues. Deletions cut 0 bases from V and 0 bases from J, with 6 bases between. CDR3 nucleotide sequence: TGCGCCAGCAGCCAAGATTCGGGCTCCTACAATGAGCAGTTCTTC. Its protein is CASSQDSGSYNEQFF.

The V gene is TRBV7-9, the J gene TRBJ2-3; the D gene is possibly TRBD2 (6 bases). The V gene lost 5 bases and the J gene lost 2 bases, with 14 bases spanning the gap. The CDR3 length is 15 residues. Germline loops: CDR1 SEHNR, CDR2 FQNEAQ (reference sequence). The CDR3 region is CASSQLALYTDTQYF. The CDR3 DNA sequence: TGTGCCAGCAGCCAACTAGCACTTTACACAGATACGCAGTATTTT.

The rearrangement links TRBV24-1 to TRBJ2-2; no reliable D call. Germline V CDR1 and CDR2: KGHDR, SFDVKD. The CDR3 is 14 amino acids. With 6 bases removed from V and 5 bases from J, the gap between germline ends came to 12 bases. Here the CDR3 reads CATSTLDGTGELFF. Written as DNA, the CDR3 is TGTGCCACCAGTACCCTAGATGGGACCGGGGAGCTGTTTTTT.

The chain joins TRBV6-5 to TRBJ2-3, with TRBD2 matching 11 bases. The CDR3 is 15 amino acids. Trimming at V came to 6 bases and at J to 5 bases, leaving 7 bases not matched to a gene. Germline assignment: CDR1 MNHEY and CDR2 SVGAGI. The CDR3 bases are TGTGCCAGCAGGACACTAGCGGGAGCTCTAGATACGCAGTATTTT. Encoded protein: CASRTLAGALDTQYF.

The CDR3 is CASSYDSGNSYNEQFF. CDR3 bases: TGCGCCAGCAGCTATGATAGCGGCAACTCCTACAATGAGCAGTTCTTC. This rearrangement joins TRBV5-1 to TRBJ2-1, with D tentatively TRBD2 (6 bases). Per germline, CDR1 SGHRS and CDR2 YFSETQ. This CDR3 comprises 16 residues. With 3 bases removed from V and 0 bases from J, the gap between germline ends came to 13 bases.